The 25 T cell receptor beta chains below were found in one sample sequenced in a study of cytomegalovirus exposure and HLA in healthy donors. The primer mix had 60 Vbeta and 13 Jbeta primers. Generated by immunoSEQ multiplex PCR, the TCRdb table keeps only in-frame clones and is missing some. The data hold roughly 80,000 clones, with roughly two thirds observed a single time. The sequencing input was PBMCs. Receptors were obtained from a woman between 45 and 60 years old in good health and CMV-seropositive.

This clone was detected a few times. This chain links TRBV9 with TRBJ2-3; 7 bases fit TRBD1. Germline loops: CDR1 SGDLS, CDR2 YYNGEE. V was clipped by 2 bases and J by 7 bases; unmatched bases: 7. The CDR3 length is 14 residues. The CDR3 spells CASSVPTGSNTQYF. The CDR3 coding sequence is TGTGCCAGCAGCGTCCCGACAGGGAGTAATACGCAGTATTTT.

The rearrangement uses TRBV27 and TRBJ1-2, with a weak D call TRBD1 (6 bases). V lost 3 bases and J lost 6, with 11 bases in between. CDR3 length: 13 amino acids. From germline, CDR1 is MNHEY and CDR2 SMNVEV (reference sequence). The CDR3 coding sequence is TGTGCCAGCAGTTTCGGGGGGGCCGATGGCTACACCTTC. It translates to CASSFGGADGYTF.

The chain recombines TRBV7-8 with TRBJ1-2; 11 bases are a match to TRBD1. This CDR3 contains 16 residues. Germline CDR1 is SGHVS and CDR2 is FQNEAQ. V lost 5 bases and J lost 5; bases outside the gene matches: 10. The CDR3 reads CASSRTGGDLMYGYTF. CDR3 bases: TGTGCCAGCAGCCGGACAGGGGGCGATTTAATGTATGGCTACACCTTC.

This clone appeared a few times. The V and J genes are TRBV6-4 and TRBJ2-3; 7 bases map to TRBD2. V was clipped by 0 bases and J by 2 bases; unmatched bases: 8. CDR1 is MRHNA, CDR2 SNTAGT, per germline. The CDR3 is 17 residues long. CDR3 sequence reads: CASSDSIPSGITDTQYF. DNA for the CDR3: TGTGCCAGCAGTGACTCGATACCCAGCGGGATCACAGATACGCAGTATTTT.

CDR3 sequence reads: CASSFWDGRGTQPQHF. DNA for the CDR3: TGTGCCAGCAGCTTTTGGGACGGGCGGGGTACTCAGCCCCAGCATTTT. This sequence joins TRBV5-4 and TRBJ1-5; a possible D gene is TRBD1 (5 bases). The germline V gene encodes CDR1 SGHNT and CDR2 YYREEE (reference sequence). V was shortened by 2 bases and J by 6 bases, with 18 bases between the two germline ends. The CDR3 extends over 16 amino acids.

The sample holds a few counts of this clone. This sequence joins TRBV7-3 and TRBJ1-1; TRBD1 agrees at 7 bases. V trimming: 5 bases; J trimming: 6 bases; junction bases outside the gene matches: 6. Germline lookup yields CDR1 SGHTA and CDR2 FQGTGA. The CDR3 extends over 13 amino acids. CDR3 coding DNA: TGTGCCAGCAGCGTACGACAGGGTGCTGAAGCTTTCTTT. It specifies CASSVRQGAEAFF.

This chain uses TRBV9 with TRBJ2-3, with a weak D call TRBD2 (6 bases). There are 15 residues in the CDR3. Trimming left V 2 bases short and J 3 bases short, with 13 bases between. The germline gives CDR1 SGDLS, CDR2 YYNGEE. CDR3 amino acids: CASSVSGRLTDTQYF. Written as DNA, the CDR3 is TGTGCCAGCAGCGTGTCGGGGAGGTTGACAGATACGCAGTATTTT.

The DNA of the CDR3 is TGCGCCAGCAGATTTGGTGCGGATTCCTACAATGAGCAGTTCTTC. Amino acids: CASRFGADSYNEQFF. V and J are TRBV5-1 and TRBJ2-1, with D hard to call. Germline V lookup: CDR1 SGHRS, CDR2 YFSETQ. The CDR3 length is 15 residues. Trimming took 5 bases from V and 1 from J, leaving 13 bases between them.

This chain uses TRBV29-1 with TRBJ1-2; TRBD1 might be the D (6 bases). The CDR3 is made up of 12 amino acids. The germline V gene has CDR1 SQVTM and CDR2 ANQGSEA. Trimming stripped 6 bases from V and 4 bases from J, with 12 bases between. The CDR3, as DNA: TGCAGCGTCCCAGGGGTTACCTATGGCTACACCTTC. It specifies CSVPGVTYGYTF. The whole variable domain, remainder taken from reference TRBV29-1 and TRBJ1-2, is SAVISQKPSRDICQRGTSLTIQCQVDSQVTMMFWYRQQPGQSLTLIATANQGSEATYESGFVIDKFPISRPNLTFSTLTVSNMSPEDSSIYLCSVPGVTYGYTFGSGTRLTVV.

This rearrangement joins TRBV5-6 to TRBJ2-2; D not resolved. Deletions cut 2 bases from V and 5 bases from J, with 7 bases between. The CDR3 extends over 13 amino acids. Germline V CDR1 and CDR2: SGHDT, YYEEEE. The CDR3, as DNA: TGTGCCAGCAGCTTTGGGCATACCGGGGAGCTGTTTTTT. Amino acid sequence: CASSFGHTGELFF.

The chain is built from TRBV11-2 and TRBJ2-7; D unclear. CDR1 and CDR2 from the germline V gene are SGHAT and FQNNGV. The V and J ends lost 4 bases and 3 bases respectively, with 4 bases between them. The CDR3 runs 11 residues. CDR3 region: CASSWGYEQYV. As DNA, the CDR3 is TGTGCCAGCAGCTGGGGCTACGAGCAGTACGTC.

The rearrangement uses TRBV4-1 and TRBJ1-4; TRBD1 matches 7 bases. V shed 2 bases and J 3 bases; nucleotides not matched to a gene: 12. The CDR3 length is 18 residues. Germline assignment: CDR1 MGHRA and CDR2 YSYEKL. The CDR3 is CASSQTRDSLSANEKLFF. The CDR3 region has the DNA TGCGCCAGCAGCCAAACCCGGGACAGCCTTTCCGCTAATGAAAAACTGTTTTTT.

The CDR3 bases are TGTGCCAGCAGCTTAGGGGACTTTGACTATGGCTACACCTTC. Its protein is CASSLGDFDYGYTF. The chain employs TRBV11-2 and TRBJ1-2; D perhaps matches TRBD1 (5 bases). The CDR3 covers 14 residues. Germline V gene sequence: CDR1 SGHAT, CDR2 FQNNGV. Trimming pared 1 base from V and 3 bases from J, leaving 9 bases between.

This chain uses TRBV10-2 with TRBJ1-2, with 9 bases fitting TRBD1. V dropped 4 bases and J dropped 4; count of bases not matched to a gene: 4. Germline values: CDR1 WSHSY, CDR2 SAAADI. The CDR3 loop spans 14 amino acids. Here the CDR3 DNA reads TGCGCCAGCAGTGGATCGACAGGGGGCTATGGCTACACCTTC. Translated: CASSGSTGGYGYTF.

The chain joins TRBV5-4 to TRBJ2-3; D ambiguous. Trimming left V 4 bases short and J 5 bases short, with 11 bases between. Looked up from germline, CDR1 is SGHNT and CDR2 is YYREEE (reference sequence). This CDR3 is built from 13 residues. This chain's CDR3 is CASSSTQEDTQYF. For the CDR3, the DNA is TGTGCCAGCAGCAGCACCCAGGAAGATACGCAGTATTTT.

CDR3 region: CASSLSPGDTEAFF. As DNA, the CDR3 is TGCGCCAGCAGCTTGTCCCCGGGGGACACTGAAGCTTTCTTT. The chain joins TRBV5-1 to TRBJ1-1; a possible D gene is TRBD1 (5 bases). Trimming shortened V by 1 base and J by 3 bases, and 10 bases separated the two germline ends. The germline V gene has CDR1 SGHRS and CDR2 YFSETQ. The CDR3 has 14 amino acids.

This clone was seen only a few times. The J gene is TRBJ1-2, the V gene TRBV19; D not certain. In germline, CDR1 is LNHDA, CDR2 SQIVND (reference sequence). The CDR3 runs to 14 residues. V was trimmed by 1 base and J by 8 bases, leaving 14 bases between them. This chain's CDR3 is CASSIAKLRGGYTF. DNA for the CDR3: TGTGCCAGTAGTATAGCCAAGCTCCGCGGGGGCTACACCTTC.

This chain connects TRBV5-6 to TRBJ1-1; D possibly corresponds to TRBD1 (5 bases). Germline assignment: CDR1 SGHDT and CDR2 YYEEEE. This CDR3 comprises 16 residues. The V end lost 2 bases, the J end lost 0 bases, and 14 bases lay between the germline ends. The CDR3 sequence: CASSFRQHPLNTEAFF. The CDR3 region has the DNA TGTGCCAGCAGCTTCCGACAGCATCCACTGAACACTGAAGCTTTCTTT.

This clone appeared a few times. The chain is built from TRBV6-5 and TRBJ2-3; TRBD2 might be the D (7 bases). The germline V gene has CDR1 MNHEY and CDR2 SVGAGI. The CDR3 contains 16 residues. Trimming shortened V by 4 bases and J by 2 bases, and 16 bases separated the two germline ends. CDR3 in amino acids: CASSSKRGGSTDTQYF. CDR3 DNA: TGTGCCAGCAGTTCCAAGAGGGGGGGTTCCACAGATACGCAGTATTTT.

The chain carries TRBV5-1 and TRBJ2-3; 8 bases match TRBD2. Germline CDR1 SGHRS, CDR2 YFSETQ. V was clipped by 0 bases and J by 0 bases; unmatched bases: 3. CDR3 length: 16 amino acids. The CDR3 nucleotides are TGCGCCAGCAGCTTGGTTAGCGGGGCTAGCACAGATACGCAGTATTTT. Its protein product is CASSLVSGASTDTQYF.

This clone appeared a few times. This sequence joins TRBV7-9 and TRBJ2-7; D uncertain. The CDR3 contains 18 residues. Germline lookup yields CDR1 SEHNR and CDR2 FQNEAQ (reference sequence). In DNA form, the CDR3 reads TGTTCCAGCAGCTTAGATCTGGGCTGGCAGAGAAGCTCCTACGAGCAGTACGTC. This gives the protein CSSSLDLGWQRSSYEQYV.

The rearrangement joins TRBV13 to TRBJ2-1; 8 bases map to TRBD2. Germline V lookup: CDR1 PRHDT, CDR2 FYEKMQ (reference sequence). V lost 7 bases, J lost 4 bases, and 3 bases stayed unmatched. The CDR3 has 13 residues. CDR3 bases: TGTGCCAGCACGTCGGGGGGGTACAATGAGCAGTTCTTC. Translation gives CASTSGGYNEQFF.

This clone appeared a single time. This chain links TRBV6-1 with TRBJ1-1; tentatively, D is TRBD1 (5 bases). Germline V gene sequence: CDR1 MNHNS, CDR2 SASEGT. The CDR3 is 15 residues long. With 6 bases removed from V and 3 bases from J, the gap between germline ends came to 17 bases. The CDR3 DNA reads as TGTGCCAGCAGCCCCCAGGGTTCGGTTGACACTGAAGCTTTCTTT. Its protein product is CASSPQGSVDTEAFF.

This clone has more than one count but fewer than ten. V is TRBV27 and J is TRBJ1-1, with 9 bases lining up with TRBD1. This CDR3 has 14 residues. The V and J ends lost 5 bases and 4 bases, in that order; junction bases with no gene match: 5. The V gene's germline CDR1 is MNHEY and CDR2 SMNVEV (reference sequence). The CDR3 DNA sequence: TGTGCCAGCAGTAAACAGGGGGCCGGCACTGAAGCTTTCTTT. Translated: CASSKQGAGTEAFF.

This sequence joins TRBV18 and TRBJ1-6, with D perhaps TRBD1 (5 bases). Germline CDR1 KGHSH, CDR2 LQKENI. V lost 0 bases and J 10 bases, leaving 16 bases between the germline ends. The CDR3 length is 16 residues. The CDR3 loop reads CASSPPSIGDGSPLHF. DNA for the CDR3: TGTGCCAGCTCACCACCGTCTATAGGGGATGGATCACCCCTCCACTTT.